These 32 T cell receptor beta chains originate from one sample sequenced in a study of T cells in Graves' hyperthyroidism and ophthalmopathy. The CDR3 regions of TCR beta were amplified from RNA transcripts. The HTBI primer set drove a first-round RT-PCR of the TCR CDR3. TCRdb itself ran the multiplex PCR reads through MiXCR, one entry per CDR3 protein. The data hold 650,000 to 850,000 distinct CDR3 sequences, with about 19% observed a single time. Sequenced material: blood. These receptors originate from a woman aged 50 to 65 with Graves' hyperthyroidism that later progressed to Graves' ophthalmopathy.

The genes are TRBV7-9 and TRBJ2-1, with D possibly matching TRBD2 (6 bases). The CDR3 has 15 amino acids. V lost 5 bases and J 5 bases, leaving 16 bases between the germline ends. Germline V gives CDR1 SEHNR, CDR2 FQNEAQ (reference sequence). The DNA for the CDR3 is TGTGCCAGCAGCCTCTGGGCGGGGAACGACAATGAGCAGTTCTTC. It specifies CASSLWAGNDNEQFF.

The gene calls are TRBV12-3 or TRBV12-4 and TRBJ1-4, with D perhaps matching TRBD1 (5 bases). The length of the CDR3 is 14 residues. The V gene lost 5 bases and the J gene lost 8 bases, with 15 bases spanning the gap. For the CDR3, the DNA is TGTGCCAGCAGTCCACCACGGGGGAGGGAAAAACTGTTTTTT. Amino acids: CASSPPRGREKLFF.

This rearrangement joins TRBV4-2 to TRBJ2-1; D remains ambiguous. The CDR3 covers 16 residues. V was trimmed by 2 bases and J by 0 bases, leaving 11 bases between them. Germline V gene sequence: CDR1 LGHNA, CDR2 YNFKEQ. CDR3 sequence (DNA): TGTGCCAGCAGCCAACCTCAGATCAGCTCCTACAATGAGCAGTTCTTC. Its translation: CASSQPQISSYNEQFF.

This clonotype was counted only a few times. The chain combines TRBV7-9 with TRBJ2-7; D may be TRBD1 (6 bases). V lost 5 bases and J lost 3, with 32 bases in between. The CDR3 loop spans 20 amino acids. CDR1 and CDR2 (germline): SEHNR, FQNEAQ (reference sequence). The CDR3 protein is CASSPPWVAGAETNYYEQYF. The CDR3 coding sequence is TGTGCCAGCAGCCCCCCATGGGTAGCAGGGGCCGAGACTAATTACTACGAGCAGTACTTC.

In this sample, this clonotype turned up a few times. The V gene is TRBV6-1, the J gene TRBJ2-3; weak D call: TRBD2 (7 bases). V gave up 0 bases and J gave up 1 base, with 11 bases separating them. CDR1 MNHNS and CDR2 SASEGT come from the germline V gene. The CDR3 has 16 residues. CDR3 bases: TGTGCCAGCAGTGAAGCCCCGGGGGGCGGCACAGATACGCAGTATTTT. The encoded protein is CASSEAPGGGTDTQYF.

At least ten counts were recorded for this clonotype. CDR3 DNA: TGTGCCAGCAGCAAGGACAGGTACAACTATGGCTACACCTTC. Translating it yields CASSKDRYNYGYTF. The chain is built from TRBV12-3 or TRBV12-4 and TRBJ1-2, with 7 nucleotides matching TRBD1. The J segment lost 2 bases and the V segment lost 6 bases, leaving 6 bases of the junction unmatched. The CDR3 consists of 14 residues.

V gene TRBV5-4 combines with J gene TRBJ2-1; 8 bases are shared with TRBD2. Germline V lookup: CDR1 SGHNT, CDR2 YYREEE (reference sequence). V gave up 2 bases and J gave up 7 bases; unmatched junction bases: 11. This CDR3 comprises 16 residues. The CDR3 DNA reads as TGTGCCAGCAGCTTTGGCGGGGGGTCAACTCGGAATGAGCAGTTCTTC. Its translation is CASSFGGGSTRNEQFF.

The table lists this clonotype with a few counts. A much more abundant neighbour one base away suggests this may be a read error. The chain couples TRBV12-3 or TRBV12-4 to TRBJ2-3, with TRBD1 matching over 12 bases. The CDR3 has 16 residues. Losses at the gene ends were 6 bases for V and 8 bases for J; bases not matched to a gene: 12. The CDR3 nucleotides read TGTGCCAGCAGACGATTCCGGGACAGGGGGCCAGGTACGCAGTATTTT. This translates into CASRRFRDRGPGTQYF.

This clonotype was observed a handful of times. A much larger clone differs from this one at a single base, so this may be a read error. The chain combines TRBV18 with TRBJ2-3; tentatively, D is TRBD1 (5 bases). The CDR3 sequence is 14 residues long. The V gene's germline CDR1 is KGHSH and CDR2 LQKENI. The CDR3 DNA sequence: TGTGCCAGCTCACCACCAGGGGTCACAGATCCGCAGTATTTT. This encodes CASSPPGVTDPQYF. Complete variable domain (other parts from reference TRBV18 and TRBJ2-3): NAGVMQNPRHLVRRRGQEARLRCSPMKGHSHVYWYRQLPEEGLKFMVYLQKENIIDESGMPKERFSAEFPKEGPSILRIQQVVRGDSAAYFCASSPPGVTDPQYFGPGTRLTVL.

This clonotype was observed at least ten times. V usage is TRBV3-1 and J usage is TRBJ2-1; 12 bases align to TRBD2. The CDR3 extends over 16 amino acids. The trim removed 0 bases at V and 7 bases at J, leaving 4 bases unmatched. Germline V gives CDR1 LGHDT, CDR2 YNNKEL (reference sequence). DNA of the CDR3: TGTGCCAGCAGCCAAGATTTGACTAGCGGGGGTAATGAGCAGTTCTTC. This sequence encodes CASSQDLTSGGNEQFF.

In this sample, this clonotype turned up a few times. V usage is TRBV5-1 and J usage is TRBJ2-3; 14 nucleotides align to TRBD2. V was pared by 4 bases and J by 1 base, with 11 bases of the junction left unmatched. In germline, CDR1 is SGHRS, CDR2 YFSETQ. This CDR3 spans 19 amino acids. The CDR3 reads CASSPSTSGGVYGTDTQYF. For the CDR3, the DNA is TGCGCCAGCAGCCCCTCGACTAGCGGGGGGGTGTACGGCACAGATACGCAGTATTTT.

In this sample, this clonotype turned up many times. This chain joins TRBV5-1 and TRBJ2-3, with 7 bases aligning to TRBD1. This CDR3 comprises 15 residues. Looked up from germline, CDR1 is SGHRS and CDR2 is YFSETQ. With 1 base clipped from V and 6 bases from J, the junction kept 8 bases outside the gene matches. CDR3 amino acids: CASSLWDSERDTQYF. CDR3 DNA sequence: TGCGCCAGCAGCTTGTGGGACAGTGAGCGGGATACGCAGTATTTT.

V gene TRBV7-3 combines with J gene TRBJ2-3; a possible D gene is TRBD1 (6 bases). Looked up from germline, CDR1 is SGHTA and CDR2 is FQGTGA. There are 16 residues in the CDR3. The germline V and J ends were trimmed by 1 base and 1 base, with 12 bases remaining between them. The CDR3 loop reads CASSLNRAGGTDTQYF. CDR3 in DNA: TGTGCCAGCAGCTTAAACAGGGCTGGGGGCACAGATACGCAGTATTTT.

The chain is built from TRBV20-1 and TRBJ2-5, with 9 bases identical to TRBD2. The J segment lost 2 bases and the V segment lost 3 bases, leaving 10 bases of the junction unmatched. CDR1 and CDR2 (germline): DFQATT, SNEGSKA (reference sequence). There are 16 residues in the CDR3. The CDR3 loop reads CSASSSGGRLQETQYF. As DNA, the CDR3 is TGCAGTGCTAGTTCCAGCGGGGGGAGGTTACAAGAGACCCAGTACTTC.

CDR3 sequence reads: CSASYSNYGYTF. In DNA, the CDR3 is TGCAGTGCTAGTTACTCTAACTATGGCTACACCTTC. This rearrangement joins TRBV20-1 to TRBJ1-2; D gene ambiguous. Germline V lookup: CDR1 DFQATT, CDR2 SNEGSKA (reference sequence). The CDR3 runs to 12 residues. Trimming cost V 3 bases and J 0 bases, with 5 bases left between them.

This clonotype was detected ten times or more. The V gene is TRBV5-1, the J gene TRBJ2-7; D is perhaps TRBD1 (6 bases). Germline V gene data show CDR1 as SGHRS and CDR2 as YFSETQ. CDR3 length: 14 residues. V lost 3 bases, J lost 5 bases, and 15 bases lay in between. The CDR3 DNA sequence: TGCGCCAGCAGCTCCGGAACAGGGCAGGACGAGCAGTACTTC. Protein: CASSSGTGQDEQYF.

This clonotype was recorded many times. This chain connects TRBV11-2 to TRBJ2-2; D might be TRBD1 (5 bases). There are 14 residues in the CDR3. V shed 7 bases and J shed 1 base, with 10 bases lying between them. CDR1 and CDR2 (germline): SGHAT, FQNNGV. The CDR3 loop is CASKTDGNTGELFF. The DNA for the CDR3 is TGTGCCAGCAAGACAGACGGGAACACCGGGGAGCTGTTTTTT.

This sequence joins TRBV19 and TRBJ1-1; TRBD1 aligns across 7 bases. Losses at the gene ends were 6 bases for V and 2 bases for J; bases not matched to a gene: 9. The CDR3 spans 15 residues. Germline V gene lookup returns CDR1 LNHDA and CDR2 SQIVND (reference sequence). CDR3 nucleotide sequence: TGTGCCAGTAGGGGTACCGGGACAGCAAACACTGAAGCTTTCTTT. Translated, it gives CASRGTGTANTEAFF.

This chain links TRBV4-1 with TRBJ1-6, with unresolved D. Germline CDR1 and CDR2: MGHRA and YSYEKL. V was cut by 0 bases and J by 6 bases, with 15 bases left in between. CDR3 size: 17 residues. The CDR3 sequence: CASSQDPTGRSNSPLHF. The CDR3 DNA follows: TGCGCCAGCAGCCAAGATCCCACCGGGAGGAGTAATTCACCCCTCCACTTT.

This clonotype was seen many times. The CDR3 nucleotides read TGTGCCAGCAGCCTACTAGCGGGGGGAAAGGTCATTCAGTACTTC. This codes for CASSLLAGGKVIQYF. The V gene is TRBV2, the J gene TRBJ2-4; 12 bases agree with TRBD2. This CDR3 is 15 amino acids long. CDR1 and CDR2 from the germline V gene are SNHLY and FYNNEI. Trimming took 6 bases from V and 9 from J; bases not matched to a gene: 9.

The J gene is TRBJ1-2, the V gene TRBV19, with 7 nucleotides matching TRBD1. The CDR3 totals 18 residues. With V trimmed by 5 bases and J by 0 bases, 15 bases remained unmatched. In germline, CDR1 is LNHDA, CDR2 SQIVND (reference sequence). CDR3 amino acids: CASSATRQGPKANYGYTF. The CDR3 DNA sequence: TGTGCCAGTAGTGCTACCCGACAGGGCCCCAAAGCTAACTATGGCTACACCTTC.

On this clonotype: A read error is possible here, since a much larger clone lies one base away. The CDR3 does not close with the conserved phenylalanine or tryptophan, likely indicating a read error. The V and J genes are TRBV13 and TRBJ1-4, with 9 positions matching TRBD1. V was clipped by 1 base and J by 3 bases; unmatched bases: 6. Germline lookup yields CDR1 PRHDT and CDR2 FYEKMQ (reference sequence). The CDR3 is 17 amino acids. CDR3 nucleotides: TGTGCCAGCAGCTTAGAGGGACAGGGATCAGCTAATGAAAAACTGTTTTCT. Encoded protein: CASSLEGQGSANEKLFS.

This clonotype showed up many times. This chain links TRBV11-1 with TRBJ1-1; 11 bases are a match to TRBD1. Germline CDR1 SGHAT, CDR2 FQDESV (reference sequence). The trim removed 6 bases at V and 8 bases at J, leaving 11 bases unmatched. The CDR3 is 15 amino acids. As DNA, the CDR3 is TGTGCCAGCAGTCCCAGGACAGGGGGCCTTTTCGAAGCTTTCTTT. It encodes CASSPRTGGLFEAFF.

The sample holds a few counts of this clonotype. This chain joins TRBV5-5 and TRBJ2-3; the match to TRBD1 covers 7 bases. There are 14 residues in the CDR3. J was trimmed by 4 bases and V by 2 bases; bases with no gene match: 4. From germline, CDR1 is SGHKS and CDR2 YYEKEE (reference sequence). CDR3 nucleotides: TGTGCCAGCAGCTTTTTCCAGGGGGCAGATACGCAGTATTTT. This sequence encodes CASSFFQGADTQYF.

This chain connects TRBV6-1 to TRBJ1-2, with D perhaps matching TRBD1 (6 bases). The CDR3 covers 15 residues. Germline V gives CDR1 MNHNS, CDR2 SASEGT. V lost 6 bases and J lost 2, with 16 bases in between. The CDR3 protein is CASRLGRGANYGYTF. CDR3 sequence (DNA): TGTGCCAGCAGACTGGGACGGGGGGCAAACTATGGCTACACCTTC.

Ten or more counts support this clonotype. The chain uses TRBV2 and TRBJ1-2; 12 bases match TRBD1. The V gene end was trimmed by 3 bases and the J gene end by 7 bases; junction bases not matched to a gene: 3. This CDR3 is 14 amino acids long. CDR1 SNHLY and CDR2 FYNNEI come from the germline V gene. The CDR3 sequence: CASSEGQGAGGYTF. The CDR3 nucleotides read TGTGCCAGCAGTGAGGGACAGGGGGCCGGTGGCTACACCTTC.

The table lists this clonotype with many counts. The chain links TRBV3-1 to TRBJ2-7; D possibly corresponds to TRBD1 (5 bases). Germline lookup yields CDR1 LGHDT and CDR2 YNNKEL (reference sequence). The V gene lost 1 base and the J gene lost 6 bases, with 10 bases spanning the gap. The CDR3 extends over 13 amino acids. Here the CDR3 DNA reads TGTGCCAGCAGCCAAGCGGTTCAGGGCGAGCAGTACTTC. Residues: CASSQAVQGEQYF.

This clonotype was recorded many times. The rearrangement links TRBV3-1 to TRBJ2-3, with a weak D call TRBD2 (5 bases). Trimming took off 0 bases at V and 2 bases at J, with 9 bases between the two ends. Germline V gives CDR1 LGHDT, CDR2 YNNKEL (reference sequence). The CDR3 contains 15 residues. Here the CDR3 DNA reads TGTGCCAGCAGCCAAGAGACTATCGCCACAGATACGCAGTATTTT. As protein: CASSQETIATDTQYF.

J is TRBJ2-4 and V is TRBV6-5; 9 nucleotides align to TRBD1. Germline values: CDR1 MNHEY, CDR2 SVGAGI. The CDR3 is 16 amino acids. V shed 0 bases and J 8 bases; nucleotides not matched to a gene: 8. The CDR3 sequence: CASSYSETGQGYIQYF. The CDR3 DNA reads as TGTGCCAGCAGTTACTCTGAGACGGGACAGGGTTACATTCAGTACTTC.

The rearrangement joins TRBV14 to TRBJ2-1, with 7 positions matching TRBD2. The V gene end was trimmed by 8 bases and the J gene end by 4 bases; junction bases not matched to a gene: 5. The CDR3 runs 13 residues. The germline V gene encodes CDR1 SGHDN and CDR2 FVKESK. CDR3 amino acids: CASRERGYNEQFF. The DNA of the CDR3 is TGTGCCAGCCGGGAGCGGGGTTACAATGAGCAGTTCTTC.

This clonotype was detected a few times. The rearrangement joins TRBV11-3 to TRBJ2-5; 15 nucleotides match TRBD2. Germline CDR1 SGHNT, CDR2 YENEEA. J gave up 2 bases and V 4 bases, and 2 bases lay outside the gene matches. The length of the CDR3 is 16 residues. The DNA of the CDR3 is TGTGCCAGCAGCTGGGGACTAGCGGGGGGTCAAGAGACCCAGTACTTC. Amino acid sequence: CASSWGLAGGQETQYF.

The gene calls are TRBV19 and TRBJ2-1; TRBD1 aligns across 7 bases. Per germline, CDR1 LNHDA and CDR2 SQIVND (reference sequence). The CDR3 length is 15 residues. With 7 bases clipped from V and 2 bases from J, the junction kept 8 bases outside the gene matches. The CDR3 nucleotides are TGTGCCAGTATACCGGCAGGGGGTACCTACAATGAGCAGTTCTTC. This sequence encodes CASIPAGGTYNEQFF.